Below are 28 T cell receptor beta chains sequenced from a single sample in a study of OX40 agonist ivuxolimab in advanced cancers. TCRdb's table, derived via immunoSEQ multiplex PCR, lists solely in-frame clones and lacks some. The sample holds about 94,000 clones, around 87% seen once. This material consisted of CD4+ or CD8+ T cells sorted from blood, taken in a trial of the OX40 agonist ivuxolimab. These receptor sequences come from an adult with an advanced solid tumor such as melanoma, head and neck, liver or kidney cancer.

This chain joins TRBV11-3 and TRBJ2-2; D is uncertain. CDR3 length: 15 residues. V was clipped by 4 bases and J by 1 base, with 10 bases between them. The germline gives CDR1 SGHNT, CDR2 YENEEA. The CDR3 DNA is TGTGCCAGCAGCTCAATTGACGAGAACACCGGGGAGCTGTTTTTT. Its translation: CASSSIDENTGELFF.

The genes are TRBV4-2 and TRBJ1-5; TRBD1 might be the D (6 bases). V lost 0 bases, J lost 5 bases, and 11 bases lay in between. The CDR3 runs 15 residues. Germline V gene lookup returns CDR1 LGHNA and CDR2 YNFKEQ. Written as DNA, the CDR3 is TGTGCCAGCAGCCAAGATCAGGGGACCGATCAGCCCCAGCATTTT. Translated, it gives CASSQDQGTDQPQHF.

V is TRBV30 and J is TRBJ2-5; TRBD1 matches 10 bases. This CDR3 region has 15 residues. Trimming took 3 bases from V and 4 from J; bases not matched to a gene: 8. Germline loops: CDR1 GTSNPN, CDR2 SVGIG (reference sequence). The CDR3 protein is CAWSPGQGRRETQYF. CDR3 nucleotide sequence: TGTGCCTGGAGCCCGGGACAGGGGAGGCGAGAGACCCAGTACTTC.

The genes are TRBV9 and TRBJ1-2, with 10 bases matching TRBD1. With 1 base clipped from V and 7 bases from J, the junction kept 7 bases outside the gene matches. Germline CDR1 and CDR2: SGDLS and YYNGEE. The CDR3 is 15 amino acids. This CDR3 reads CASSVLGQGKGGYTF. The CDR3 coding sequence is TGTGCCAGCAGCGTACTGGGACAGGGGAAGGGTGGCTACACCTTC. Together with reference TRBV9 and TRBJ1-2, the CDR3 gives the full variable domain: DSGVTQTPKHLITATGQRVTLRCSPRSGDLSVYWYQQSLDQGLQFLIQYYNGEERAKGNILERFSAQQFPDLHSELNLSSLELGDSALYFCASSVLGQGKGGYTFGSGTRLTVV.

The gene calls are TRBV10-3 and TRBJ1-5; D is possibly TRBD1 (5 bases). The CDR3 sequence is 14 residues long. CDR1 and CDR2 (germline): ENHRY, SYGVKD. V lost 3 bases, J lost 1 base, and 7 bases lay in between. The CDR3 reads CAISDRESNQPQHF. The CDR3 DNA sequence: TGTGCCATCAGTGACAGGGAAAGCAATCAGCCCCAGCATTTT.

In DNA, the CDR3 is TGTGCCAGCTCACAACAAGATACCCAATCACCCCTCCACTTT. This gives the protein CASSQQDTQSPLHF. The rearrangement links TRBV18 to TRBJ1-6, with no clear D. Trimming stripped 4 bases from V and 10 bases from J, with 14 bases between. Germline V lookup: CDR1 KGHSH, CDR2 LQKENI. The CDR3 is 14 residues long.

This rearrangement joins TRBV5-1 to TRBJ1-1; 8 bases align to TRBD1. V was pared by 0 bases and J by 1 base, with 8 bases of the junction left unmatched. The CDR3 covers 17 residues. Per germline, CDR1 SGHRS and CDR2 YFSETQ. Here the CDR3 DNA reads TGCGCCAGCAGCTTGGGGGTCCACGGACAGGGGAACACTGAAGCTTTCTTT. As protein: CASSLGVHGQGNTEAFF.

The chain combines TRBV29-1 with TRBJ2-3; D is ambiguous. V was shortened by 5 bases and J by 2 bases, with 14 bases between the two germline ends. The germline gives CDR1 SQVTM, CDR2 ANQGSEA. The CDR3 loop spans 14 amino acids. CDR3 DNA: TGCAGCGTTTCTGCAGGCTCCGACACAGATACGCAGTATTTT. It yields the protein CSVSAGSDTDTQYF.

V gene TRBV18 combines with J gene TRBJ2-1; TRBD2 aligns across 9 bases. The CDR3 totals 14 residues. V trimming: 6 bases; J trimming: 5 bases; junction bases outside the gene matches: 5. The V gene's germline CDR1 is KGHSH and CDR2 LQKENI. CDR3 nucleotides: TGTGCCAGCTCCTCGAGACTAGCGGACAATGAGCAGTTCTTC. Its protein product is CASSSRLADNEQFF.

V gene TRBV6-1 combines with J gene TRBJ2-1, with D possibly TRBD2 on 5 matching bases. The germline V gene has CDR1 MNHNS and CDR2 SASEGT. Trimming took off 7 bases at V and 0 bases at J, with 13 bases between the two ends. This CDR3 has 15 residues. CDR3 coding DNA: TGTGCCAGCATAGGAGGACCCAGCTCCTACAATGAGCAGTTCTTC. This translates into CASIGGPSSYNEQFF.

The chain links TRBV13 to TRBJ1-6; D is possibly TRBD1 (5 bases). The CDR3 sequence is 14 residues long. The V and J ends lost 5 bases and 10 bases respectively, with 15 bases between them. The germline V gene encodes CDR1 PRHDT and CDR2 FYEKMQ (reference sequence). The CDR3 sequence is CASSARQLNSPLHF. In DNA form, the CDR3 reads TGTGCCAGCAGCGCCAGACAGTTGAACTCACCCCTCCACTTT.

This chain links TRBV7-2 with TRBJ1-1; D remains ambiguous. The germline V gene has CDR1 SGHTA and CDR2 FQGNSA. CDR3 size: 13 residues. Trimming removed 1 base from V and 7 bases from J, with 10 bases in between. As DNA, the CDR3 is TGTGCCAGCAGCTTAGGGTTTGGGGATGAAGCTTTCTTT. Encoded protein: CASSLGFGDEAFF.

The rearrangement joins TRBV7-9 to TRBJ1-6; no reliable D call. Germline-derived CDR1 and CDR2 are SEHNR and FQNEAQ (reference sequence). The CDR3 spans 13 residues. Trimming stripped 3 bases from V and 7 bases from J, with 7 bases between. CDR3 bases: TGTGCCAGCAGCTTGTCAGAGAATTCACCCCTCCACTTT. Translating it yields CASSLSENSPLHF.

The CDR3 spells CASSTYTQLGRTDTQYF. Here the CDR3 DNA reads TGTGCCAGCAGCACTTATACCCAGCTTGGACGCACAGATACGCAGTATTTT. J is TRBJ2-3 and V is TRBV5-5; D gene uncertain. V lost 4 bases and J 1 base, leaving 19 bases between the germline ends. This CDR3 spans 17 amino acids. CDR1 is SGHKS and CDR2 is YYEKEE in the germline V gene (reference sequence).

This chain joins TRBV2 and TRBJ2-1; D ambiguous. Germline CDR1 is SNHLY and CDR2 is FYNNEI. This CDR3 is 13 amino acids long. Trimming left V 2 bases short and J 9 bases short, with 11 bases between. The CDR3 DNA follows: TGTGCCAGCAGTGAAATCGCCTCGGGTGAGCAGTTCTTC. Its protein product is CASSEIASGEQFF.

The chain has TRBV18 and TRBJ1-3; D perhaps matches TRBD1 (5 bases). There are 16 residues in the CDR3. CDR1 is KGHSH, CDR2 LQKENI, per germline. Trimming shortened V by 5 bases and J by 1 base, and 15 bases separated the two germline ends. The CDR3 sequence: CASSTKRGTSGNTIYF. Written as DNA, the CDR3 is TGTGCCAGCTCAACGAAGCGAGGGACGTCTGGAAACACCATATATTTT.

The rearrangement uses TRBV10-3 and TRBJ2-7; 8 bases align to TRBD1. This CDR3 has 16 residues. The germline CDR1 and CDR2 sequences are ENHRY and SYGVKD. The J segment lost 0 bases and the V segment lost 3 bases, leaving 7 bases of the junction unmatched. The CDR3 DNA is TGTGCCATCAGTGAACCTGCGACAGGGGACTCCTACGAGCAGTACTTC. Amino acids: CAISEPATGDSYEQYF.

About this clone itself: Germline and junction disagree at one end, which may indicate a read error. V and J are TRBV7-7 and TRBJ2-5; D is perhaps TRBD2 (5 bases). The CDR3 has 13 amino acids. Germline V gene sequence: CDR1 SSHAT, CDR2 FNYEAQ (reference sequence). Here the CDR3 reads CASSPRGGETQYF. In DNA form, the CDR3 reads TGTGCTAGCAGCCCCCGGGGTGGGGAGACCCAGTACTTC. Complete variable domain (other parts from reference TRBV7-7 and TRBJ2-5): GAGVSQSPRYKVTKRGQDVTLRCDPISSHATLYWYQQALGQGPEFLTYFNYEAQPDKSGLPSDRFSAERPEGSISTLTIQRTEQRDSAMYRCASSPRGGETQYFGPGTRLLVL.

The chain recombines TRBV9 with TRBJ1-5; D gene ambiguous. V lost 0 bases and J lost 2, with 9 bases in between. The CDR3 is made up of 15 amino acids. CDR1 SGDLS and CDR2 YYNGEE come from the germline V gene. The CDR3 coding sequence is TGTGCCAGCAGCGTAGGGGAGGGCGGCAATCAGCCCCAGCATTTT. Its translation: CASSVGEGGNQPQHF. Supplemented by reference TRBV9 and TRBJ1-5, the full variable domain reads DSGVTQTPKHLITATGQRVTLRCSPRSGDLSVYWYQQSLDQGLQFLIQYYNGEERAKGNILERFSAQQFPDLHSELNLSSLELGDSALYFCASSVGEGGNQPQHFGDGTRLSIL.

This clone was observed a single time. The rearrangement links TRBV7-9 to TRBJ1-4; D possibly corresponds to TRBD1 (6 bases). This CDR3 is 15 amino acids long. Germline lookup yields CDR1 SEHNR and CDR2 FQNEAQ (reference sequence). Trimming cost V 1 base and J 4 bases, with 10 bases left between them. The CDR3 sequence is CASSLVTGFNEKLFF. In DNA, the CDR3 is TGTGCCAGCAGCTTAGTGACAGGATTTAATGAAAAACTGTTTTTT.

The rearrangement uses TRBV5-5 and TRBJ1-5; a possible D gene is TRBD1 (5 bases). The CDR3 is made up of 14 amino acids. Germline V CDR1 and CDR2: SGHKS, YYEKEE (reference sequence). V was clipped by 0 bases and J by 8 bases, with 12 bases between them. The CDR3 nucleotides read TGTGCCAGCAGCTTGGTGGGGGATTGGGAGCCCCAGCATTTT. Protein product: CASSLVGDWEPQHF.

This clone was counted between two and nine times. The genes are TRBV5-6 and TRBJ1-3; 9 nucleotides match TRBD1. Trimming removed 3 bases from V and 2 bases from J; junction bases left unmatched: 6. Germline lookup yields CDR1 SGHDT and CDR2 YYEEEE. This CDR3 spans 16 amino acids. The CDR3 sequence is CASSSLDRGAGNTIYF. The CDR3 nucleotides are TGTGCCAGCAGCTCATTGGACAGGGGTGCTGGAAACACCATATATTTT.

V and J are TRBV5-1 and TRBJ1-5, with D unresolved. In germline, CDR1 is SGHRS, CDR2 YFSETQ. This CDR3 has 14 residues. Trimming shortened V by 2 bases and J by 9 bases, and 15 bases separated the two germline ends. The CDR3 DNA sequence: TGCGCCAGCAGCTTTAACCCAGCTGGGAGGCCCCAGCATTTT. This gives the protein CASSFNPAGRPQHF.

The chain employs TRBV19 and TRBJ1-4, with D perhaps matching TRBD1 (6 bases). V was cut by 7 bases and J by 0 bases, with 12 bases left in between. This CDR3 region has 15 residues. Germline V CDR1 and CDR2: LNHDA, SQIVND (reference sequence). This CDR3 is CASMDSSTTNEKLFF. CDR3 coding DNA: TGTGCCAGTATGGACAGTTCGACAACTAATGAAAAACTGTTTTTT. Filled out from reference TRBV19 and TRBJ1-4, the complete variable domain reads DGGITQSPKYLFRKEGQNVTLSCEQNLNHDAMYWYRQDPGQGLRLIYYSQIVNDFQKGDIAEGYSVSREKKESFPLTVTSAQKNPTAFYLCASMDSSTTNEKLFFGSGTQLSVL.

The rearrangement uses TRBV27 and TRBJ2-2; TRBD2 aligns across 9 bases. In germline, CDR1 is MNHEY, CDR2 SMNVEV (reference sequence). The CDR3 loop spans 15 amino acids. With 10 bases clipped from V and 6 bases from J, the junction kept 12 bases outside the gene matches. CDR3 DNA sequence: TGTGCCACCCCGTGTGCGGGGGGGCCTGCCGGGGAGCTGTTTTTT. Translating it yields CATPCAGGPAGELFF.

V is TRBV10-2 and J is TRBJ1-6; D is ambiguous. Germline CDR1 reads WSHSY; CDR2 reads SAAADI. There are 15 residues in the CDR3. V was cut by 2 bases and J by 3 bases, with 8 bases left in between. The CDR3 region has the DNA TGCGCCAGCAGTGAGGCGGGGATCTATAATTCACCCCTCCACTTT. As protein: CASSEAGIYNSPLHF.

This rearrangement joins TRBV6-6 to TRBJ2-1; 8 nucleotides line up with TRBD2. Germline V gene lookup returns CDR1 MNHNY and CDR2 SVGAGI (reference sequence). Trimming removed 7 bases from V and 8 bases from J; junction bases left unmatched: 7. The CDR3 is 13 amino acids. CDR3: CASTSGGRHEQFF. The CDR3 coding sequence is TGTGCCAGCACCAGCGGGGGACGCCATGAGCAGTTCTTC.

CDR3 in DNA: TGTGCCAGCAGCTTTCGGGGATCTCGGGGTTTGGGTGAAGCTTTCTTT. It translates to CASSFRGSRGLGEAFF. This chain joins TRBV5-4 and TRBJ1-1; D is undetermined. The CDR3 is 16 amino acids. Trimming cost V 2 bases and J 7 bases, with 21 bases left between them. Germline-derived CDR1 and CDR2 are SGHNT and YYREEE (reference sequence).